The clone carrying this TCR beta chain was seen many times. The antigen remains undetermined. This entry is derived from a study of neurological immune-mediated disorders. J was trimmed by 2 bases and V by 4 bases; bases with no gene match: 5. This CDR3 comprises 15 residues. From germline, CDR1 is SGHRS and CDR2 YFSETQ. It was from 2 million PBMCs stored at -80 C that the unsorted libraries were obtained. A single record per CDR3 protein comes from TCRdb applying MiXCR to the 5' RACE reads. The table shows about 79,000 distinct CDR3 sequences, with 14% occurring only once. General study findings and limits: The greatest TCR clonal expansion occurred in HTLV-1-associated myelopathy and the least in multiple sclerosis, which fell below healthy controls. The expanded clones of different subjects shared no CDR3 amino acid sequences (suggesting private repertoires in all groups).

The sample taken for sequencing was PBMCs. This TCR was sampled from a woman aged 45 to 65 in good health. This chain connects TRBV5-1 to TRBJ2-5; 10 positions match TRBD2. CDR3: CASSQLLAGQETQYF. CDR3 DNA: TGCGCCAGCAGCCAATTACTAGCGGGGCAAGAGACCCAGTACTTC.